Listed below are T cell receptor beta chains from one sample, sequenced in a study of lymphopenia after photon versus proton radiotherapy. Here immunoSEQ multiplex PCR was the method, and the copy in TCRdb shows in-frame clones only, minus some. The data contain 50,000 to 60,000 clones, roughly 90% of them singletons. The material was peripheral blood, obtained from a patient treated with photon-based radiotherapy. The receptors originated from a woman in her thirties or forties with cholangiocarcinoma. CDR3s leave out the opening cysteine and the closing phenylalanine or tryptophan. The listing skips clone size in some rows; elsewhere it reads once, few, many or a size class.

clone size,J gene,CDR3 length,V gene,CDR3 protein
.,TRBJ2-3,13,TRBV30,AWRAGLAGLDTQY
.,TRBJ2-7,11,TRBV28,ASSSDTPYEQY
.,TRBJ2-5,14,TRBV27,ASKRTRTGNRETQY
.,TRBJ1-1,12,TRBV9,ASSAAGAAHEAF
once,TRBJ2-7,12,TRBV10-3,AISGSGGSYEQY
.,TRBJ2-1,12,TRBV2,ASRVTSGIDEQF
.,TRBJ2-1,14,TRBV5-6,ASSFITSGRNNEQF
.,TRBJ2-1,13,TRBV2,ASSLREYGDNEQF
.,TRBJ1-1,12,TRBV5-1,ASSFATGRAEAF
.,TRBJ2-1,18,TRBV4-1,ASSQDHWTSGGSSYNEQF